This is a list of T cell receptor beta chains from one sample in a study of T cell clones after liver transplantation. Clones were read by immunoSEQ multiplex PCR, and TCRdb kept only the in-frame ones, dropping some. Seen here are under 20,000 clones, 80% to 90% observed once, and the top ten hold over 10%. The source material was CD8+ T cells from blood, sampled 45 to 47 months after liver transplant. These receptors were collected from a human patient who received a liver transplant. The graft donor may be the source of some T cells. Both conserved end residues are part of each CDR3. A D gene is named only where the DNA matches it firmly. Clone size, where shown, is once, few, many, or a class for clones that have expanded.

J | V | size | D | CDR3 | DNA
TRBJ1-1 | TRBV7-9 | NA | NA | CASSPGARLEAFF | TGTGCCAGCAGTCCGGGAGCACGACTTGAAGCTTTCTTT
TRBJ1-5 | TRBV7-9 | NA | TRBD1 | CASSLVGQGDQPQHF | TGTGCCAGCAGCTTAGTAGGACAGGGGGATCAGCCCCAGCATTTT
TRBJ2-5 | TRBV7-3 | NA | TRBD2 | CASSLLLAGGIRQETQYF | TGTGCCAGCAGCTTACTACTAGCGGGAGGGATTCGACAAGAGACCCAGTACTTC
TRBJ1-1 | TRBV19 | NA | NA | CATSSFMNTEAFF | TGTGCCACCTCTAGCTTTATGAACACTGAAGCTTTCTTT
TRBJ2-5 | TRBV13 | NA | TRBD2 | CASSLARGGQETQYF | TGTGCCAGCAGCTTAGCACGGGGAGGGCAAGAGACCCAGTACTTC
TRBJ1-1 | TRBV19 | NA | NA | CASRTGTEAFF | TGTGCCAGTAGGACAGGAACTGAAGCTTTCTTT
TRBJ1-1 | TRBV10-3 | NA | NA | CAISEGGQRNTEAFF | TGTGCCATCAGTGAAGGAGGTCAAAGGAACACTGAAGCTTTCTTT
TRBJ2-1 | TRBV29-1 | NA | NA | CSVLFLEQFF | TGCAGCGTTCTATTCCTAGAGCAGTTCTTC
TRBJ1-5 | TRBV19 | NA | NA | CASMGEDSNQPQHF | TGTGCCAGTATGGGAGAGGATAGCAATCAGCCCCAGCATTTT
TRBJ2-2 | TRBV13 | NA | NA | CASSLRPWEGDTGELFF | TGTGCCAGCAGCTTACGTCCGTGGGAGGGGGACACCGGGGAGCTGTTTTTT
TRBJ1-1 | TRBV7-9 | NA | TRBD1 | CASSLVGGGYTEAFF | TGTGCCAGCAGTCTAGTCGGAGGGGGCTACACTGAAGCTTTCTTT
TRBJ1-2 | TRBV5-1 | NA | NA | CASSSTSRGDGYGYTF | TGCGCCAGCAGCTCAACGAGCAGGGGAGATGGATATGGCTACACCTTC
TRBJ2-7 | TRBV7-2 | NA | TRBD2 | CASSHGLAGGYEQYF | TGTGCCAGCAGCCACGGACTAGCGGGAGGCTACGAGCAGTACTTC
TRBJ2-7 | TRBV10-2 | NA | TRBD2 | CASSLAGTYEQYF | TGCGCCAGCAGCCTAGCGGGGACCTACGAGCAGTACTTC
TRBJ2-7 | TRBV4-1 | once | TRBD1 | CASSQGQGSRYEQYF | TGCGCCAGCAGCCAAGGACAGGGTTCGAGGTACGAGCAGTACTTC
TRBJ1-5 | TRBV28 | NA | TRBD1 | CASSPVGQGFQPQHF | TGTGCCAGCAGTCCCGTGGGACAGGGGTTTCAGCCCCAGCATTTT
TRBJ2-7 | TRBV27 | NA | TRBD2 | CASSFQSPTSGSTYEQYF | TGTGCCAGCAGTTTTCAATCTCCGACTAGCGGGAGCACCTACGAGCAGTACTTC
TRBJ2-7 | TRBV2 | NA | NA | CASSGPRSSYEQYF | TGTGCCAGCAGTGGGCCCCGGAGCTCCTACGAGCAGTACTTC
TRBJ2-7 | TRBV7-2 | NA | NA | CASSLGAAPYEQYF | TGTGCCAGCAGCTTAGGAGCAGCCCCCTACGAGCAGTACTTC
TRBJ1-2 | TRBV19 | NA | NA | CASSGGAGSRGYTF | TGTGCCAGTAGTGGCGGAGCAGGGAGCAGAGGCTACACCTTC
TRBJ2-7 | TRBV28 | NA | NA | CASSPPRDLYEQYF | TGTGCCAGCAGCCCCCCTCGGGACCTATACGAGCAGTACTTC
TRBJ1-5 | TRBV5-1 | NA | NA | CASSQGDNQPQHF | TGCGCCAGCAGCCAGGGAGATAATCAGCCCCAGCATTTT
TRBJ1-2 | TRBV6-1 | NA | NA | CASSAHGGADGYTF | TGTGCCAGCAGTGCCCACGGGGGCGCGGATGGCTACACCTTC
TRBJ2-7 | TRBV9 | NA | NA | CASSVDAAYEQYF | TGTGCCAGCAGCGTAGACGCAGCCTACGAGCAGTACTTC
TRBJ2-7 | TRBV19 | NA | TRBD2 | CASSVTSGSSYEQYF | TGTGCCAGTAGTGTGACTAGCGGGAGCTCCTACGAGCAGTACTTC
TRBJ2-1 | TRBV15 | NA | NA | CATSRDGGARGNEQFF | TGTGCCACCAGCAGAGATGGGGGGGCGCGAGGGAATGAGCAGTTCTTC
TRBJ2-3 | TRBV7-9 | once | TRBD2 | CASSWTSGRDTQYF | TGTGCCAGCAGTTGGACTAGCGGGAGAGATACGCAGTATTTT
TRBJ2-2 | TRBV28 | NA | TRBD2 | CASSLLGLADNTGELFF | TGTGCCAGCAGTCTCCTCGGACTAGCGGATAACACCGGGGAGCTGTTTTTT
TRBJ1-4 | TRBV7-9 | NA | NA | CASSFGATALPDF | TGTGCCAGCAGCTTCGGTGCTACGGCCCTGCCTGATTTT
TRBJ1-4 | TRBV9 | NA | NA | CASSVGGVATNEKLFF | TGTGCCAGCAGCGTAGGGGGGGTCGCAACTAATGAAAAACTGTTTTTT
TRBJ2-5 | TRBV7-8 | NA | TRBD2 | CASSLGGRGKAQYF | TGTGCCAGCAGCTTAGGTGGGAGGGGTAAGGCCCAGTACTTC
TRBJ2-1 | TRBV19 | NA | NA | CATGRRTSEYNEQFF | TGTGCCACTGGGAGAAGGACTTCCGAATACAATGAGCAGTTCTTC
TRBJ2-7 | TRBV5-1 | NA | TRBD1 | CASSLDRGVYEQYF | TGCGCCAGCAGCTTAGACAGGGGCGTTTACGAGCAGTACTTC
TRBJ1-2 | TRBV28 | NA | NA | CATHRAGTSHGYTF | TGTGCCACCCACCGGGCTGGGACTTCTCATGGCTACACCTTC
TRBJ1-5 | TRBV7-9 | NA | NA | CASSFGTGNQPQHF | TGTGCCAGCAGCTTCGGGACGGGGAATCAGCCCCAGCATTTT
TRBJ1-1 | TRBV4-3 | NA | NA | CASSPLLGKDTEAFF | TGCGCCAGCAGCCCCCTTTTGGGGAAGGACACTGAAGCTTTCTTT
TRBJ2-1 | TRBV27 | NA | TRBD2 | CASTRGGWDEQFF | TGTGCCAGCACCCGGGGGGGTTGGGATGAGCAGTTCTTC
TRBJ2-7 | TRBV2 | NA | NA | CASSEAHVEQYF | TGTGCCAGCAGTGAAGCGCATGTCGAGCAGTACTTC
TRBJ1-2 | TRBV9 | NA | NA | CASSVDDGYGYTF | TGTGCCAGCAGCGTAGACGATGGCTATGGCTACACCTTC
TRBJ2-1 | TRBV28 | NA | TRBD2 | CASSPPKGLEPYNEQFF | TGTGCCAGCAGCCCCCCCAAGGGACTAGAACCCTACAATGAGCAGTTCTTC
TRBJ2-7 | TRBV5-1 | NA | NA | CASSLWPGEGFYEQYF | TGCGCCAGCAGCTTGTGGCCGGGGGAAGGATTCTACGAGCAGTACTTC
TRBJ2-1 | TRBV4-1 | NA | NA | CASSQVGGGSEQFF | TGCGCCAGCAGCCAAGTTGGGGGGGGCAGTGAGCAGTTCTTC
TRBJ2-3 | TRBV5-6 | NA | TRBD2 | CASSLPGLAGHTDTQYF | TGTGCCAGCAGCTTGCCGGGACTAGCGGGGCACACAGATACGCAGTATTTT
TRBJ2-5 | TRBV7-9 | NA | NA | CASSLLEETQYF | TGTGCCAGCAGCTTGTTAGAAGAGACCCAGTACTTC
TRBJ2-7 | TRBV27 | NA | TRBD2 | CASILSSGKPSYEQYF | TGTGCCAGCATCCTCTCTAGCGGGAAACCCTCCTACGAGCAGTACTTC
TRBJ2-7 | TRBV19 | NA | NA | CASSMYQASAYEQYF | TGTGCCAGTAGTATGTACCAGGCGTCAGCCTACGAGCAGTACTTC
TRBJ1-4 | TRBV7-9 | NA | TRBD1 | CASSLGQGGEKLFF | TGTGCCAGCAGCTTAGGACAGGGGGGTGAAAAACTGTTTTTT